This TCR beta chain appears in the sequencing data of a study of T cell responses to AZD1222 COVID-19 vaccine. This table comes from immunoSEQ multiplex PCR, and its TCRdb copy is limited to in-frame clones, with some not included. The sample yields over 100,000 clones, approximately 84% seen once. The study, taken as a whole, reports: Regions 160-218 and 743-854 dominated among vaccine-associated CD4 TCRs spanning spike.

Note on this clone: Its antigen remains unknown.

The source of this sequence is an adult in good health. Here the sequenced sample was peripheral blood, taken on day 0 of AZD1222 vaccination.

Here the CDR3 reads CASSYREGGTEAFF. The CDR3, as DNA: TGTGCCAGCAGTTACCGAGAGGGGGGCACTGAAGCTTTCTTT. The chain employs TRBV6-5 and TRBJ1-1; TRBD1 might be the D (6 bases). V was cut by 2 bases and J by 4 bases, with 11 bases left in between. Germline CDR1 is MNHEY and CDR2 is SVGAGI. This CDR3 has 14 residues.